This TCR beta chain was identified during a study of brain T cells in children with intractable seizures. The V end lost 0 bases, the J end lost 13 bases, and 11 bases lay between the germline ends. Germline CDR1 SGHNT, CDR2 YYREEE (reference sequence). The CDR3 is 12 residues long. TCRdb's copy holds only in-frame clones and misses some; the assay was immunoSEQ multiplex PCR. The data contain 88,000 or so clones, more than 75% of them singletons. The starting material was peripheral blood, obtained at surgery. The chain is built from TRBV5-4 and TRBJ2-1, with D maybe TRBD1 (5 bases). The receptor was derived from a girl aged 2 to 9 with Rasmussen encephalitis and intractable seizures. The CDR3 DNA is TGTGCCAGCAGCTTGGTTGGGCAGGGCCAGTTCTTC. The encoded protein is CASSLVGQGQFF.